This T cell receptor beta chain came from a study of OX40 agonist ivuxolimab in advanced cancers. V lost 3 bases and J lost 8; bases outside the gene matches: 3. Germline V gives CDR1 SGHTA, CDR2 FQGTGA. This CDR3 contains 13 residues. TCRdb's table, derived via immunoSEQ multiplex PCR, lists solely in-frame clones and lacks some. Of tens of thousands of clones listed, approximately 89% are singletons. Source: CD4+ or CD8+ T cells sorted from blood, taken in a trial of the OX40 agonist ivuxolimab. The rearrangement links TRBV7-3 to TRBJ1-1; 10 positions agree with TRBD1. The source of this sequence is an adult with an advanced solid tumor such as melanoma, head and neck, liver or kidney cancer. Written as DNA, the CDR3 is TGTGCCAGCAGCTTCACGGACAGGGGGGAAGCTTTCTTT. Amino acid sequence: CASSFTDRGEAFF. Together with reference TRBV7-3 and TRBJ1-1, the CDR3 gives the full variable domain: GAGVSQTPSNKVTEKGKYVELRCDPISGHTALYWYRQSLGQGPEFLIYFQGTGAADDSGLPNDRFFAVRPEGSVSTLKIQRTERGDSAVYLCASSFTDRGEAFFGQGTRLTVV.